The 30 T cell receptor beta chains below were found in one sample sequenced in a study of cytomegalovirus exposure and HLA in healthy donors. The PCR was carried out with 60 Vbeta primers and 13 Jbeta primers. Repertoires were generated with immunoSEQ multiplex PCR, while TCRdb's copy carries only in-frame clones and drops some. This table holds around 150,000 clones, 63% found once. Sequencing was performed on PBMCs. These TCRs come from an older woman in good health and CMV-seropositive.

J is TRBJ1-5 and V is TRBV2, with TRBD1 matching 7 bases. Germline CDR1 is SNHLY and CDR2 is FYNNEI. The CDR3 covers 18 residues. Trimming removed 0 bases from V and 2 bases from J; junction bases left unmatched: 10. The CDR3 DNA reads TGTGCCAGCAGTGAAGCGCGTCGTCGAACAGGGGGCAATCAGCCCCAGCATTTT. This codes for CASSEARRRTGGNQPQHF.

The genes are TRBV28 and TRBJ2-2; 16 positions agree with TRBD2. The CDR3 consists of 17 residues. Germline V gives CDR1 MDHEN, CDR2 SYDVKM. V trimming: 5 bases; J trimming: 4 bases; junction bases outside the gene matches: 4. CDR3 sequence (DNA): TGTGCCAGCAGTCCGGGACTAGCGGGAGGGAGCACCGGGGAGCTGTTTTTT. Translating gives CASSPGLAGGSTGELFF. The complete variable domain, with remaining parts taken from reference TRBV28 and TRBJ2-2, reads DVKVTQSSRYLVKRTGEKVFLECVQDMDHENMFWYRQDPGLGLRLIYFSYDVKMKEKGDIPEGYSVSREKKERFSLILESASTNQTSMYLCASSPGLAGGSTGELFFGEGSRLTVL.

This clone was recorded once. The chain joins TRBV6-1 to TRBJ2-3; 7 bases line up with TRBD2. In germline, CDR1 is MNHNS, CDR2 SASEGT. The CDR3 has 14 amino acids. Losses at the gene ends were 8 bases for V and 6 bases for J; bases not matched to a gene: 11. CDR3 DNA sequence: TGTGCCAGCCCTCGAGCGGGGATATCGGATACGCAGTATTTT. The encoded protein is CASPRAGISDTQYF.

This clone was counted a single time. The rearrangement joins TRBV6-1 to TRBJ2-1; no definite D call. Germline values: CDR1 MNHNS, CDR2 SASEGT. The CDR3 runs 13 residues. The ends were cut back, 7 bases at V and 10 bases at J, with 17 bases in the middle. The CDR3 DNA is TGTGCCAGCACCCCGGGTCCCCCAGAGGAGCAGTTCTTC. Translated: CASTPGPPEEQFF.

This clone came up a few times. The chain recombines TRBV20-1 with TRBJ2-3; D ambiguous. The CDR3 is 11 amino acids. Germline V gene lookup returns CDR1 DFQATT and CDR2 SNEGSKA (reference sequence). Trimming left V 3 bases short and J 6 bases short, with 7 bases between. CDR3 in amino acids: CSARASDTQYF. DNA for the CDR3: TGCAGTGCTAGGGCCTCGGATACGCAGTATTTT.

The chain recombines TRBV7-9 with TRBJ1-1; TRBD1 is a possible D gene (5 bases). V was cut by 1 base and J by 10 bases, with 13 bases left in between. Germline CDR1 is SEHNR and CDR2 is FQNEAQ (reference sequence). The CDR3 has 13 amino acids. The CDR3 DNA follows: TGTGCCAGCAGCTTAGGTACGCAGGGAAGAGCTTTCTTT. Translated: CASSLGTQGRAFF.

The V call is TRBV5-1, the J call TRBJ2-3, with TRBD2 as a possible D gene (5 bases). The CDR3 extends over 14 amino acids. Trimming removed 4 bases at V and 1 base at J, with 10 bases between. Germline lookup yields CDR1 SGHRS and CDR2 YFSETQ. CDR3 nucleotides: TGCGCCAGCAGCCCGGGGATGCGCACAGATACGCAGTATTTT. Its translation: CASSPGMRTDTQYF.

The genes are TRBV5-6 and TRBJ1-4; D is perhaps TRBD1 (6 bases). V was cut by 4 bases and J by 0 bases, with 19 bases left in between. The CDR3 is 18 residues long. Germline V gives CDR1 SGHDT, CDR2 YYEEEE. CDR3 region: CASSLLIRQDATNEKLFF. The CDR3 bases are TGTGCCAGCAGCCTATTAATAAGACAGGATGCAACTAATGAAAAACTGTTTTTT.

This chain joins TRBV6-6 and TRBJ1-1, with a tentative D call TRBD1 (6 bases). The CDR3 runs 15 residues. CDR1 MNHNY and CDR2 SVGAGI come from the germline V gene (reference sequence). V lost 5 bases to trimming and J lost 1 base, with 14 bases between them. In DNA form, the CDR3 reads TGTGCCAGCAGTACCCCGACAGGACCGAACACTGAAGCTTTCTTT. Translating gives CASSTPTGPNTEAFF.

The V and J genes are TRBV10-3 and TRBJ2-2, with D maybe TRBD1 (6 bases). CDR1 is ENHRY and CDR2 is SYGVKD in the germline V gene. The V end was cut by 6 bases, the J end by 0 bases, with 11 bases between. The CDR3 is 15 residues long. In DNA form, the CDR3 reads TGTGCCATCAGGGACAGACTAACGAACACCGGGGAGCTGTTTTTT. Amino acid sequence: CAIRDRLTNTGELFF.

The chain links TRBV7-8 to TRBJ2-3; 7 bases line up with TRBD2. The CDR3 consists of 18 residues. CDR1 and CDR2 (germline): SGHVS, FQNEAQ. J gave up 4 bases and V 1 base, and 14 bases lay outside the gene matches. In DNA form, the CDR3 reads TGTGCCAGCAGCTTAGTCGCGGGAGTGTCCTCTGAGCCAGATACGCAGTATTTT. Translated, it gives CASSLVAGVSSEPDTQYF. The variable domain in full, completed from reference TRBV7-8 and TRBJ2-3, reads GAGVSQSPRYKVAKRGQDVALRCDPISGHVSLFWYQQALGQGPEFLTYFQNEAQLDKSGLPSDRFFAERPEGSVSTLKIQRTQQEDSAVYLCASSLVAGVSSEPDTQYFGPGTRLTVL.

The chain recombines TRBV28 with TRBJ2-3, with 9 bases aligning to TRBD2. Germline loops: CDR1 MDHEN, CDR2 SYDVKM. The trim removed 6 bases at V and 1 base at J, leaving 5 bases unmatched. The CDR3 extends over 15 amino acids. The CDR3 DNA sequence: TGTGCCAGCAGCTCCCGACTAGCGGGCACAGATACGCAGTATTTT. Its translation is CASSSRLAGTDTQYF.

The genes are TRBV28 and TRBJ1-2, with 8 bases fitting TRBD1. V was pared by 5 bases and J by 8 bases, with 7 bases of the junction left unmatched. Germline lookup yields CDR1 MDHEN and CDR2 SYDVKM. The CDR3 is 13 residues long. Written as DNA, the CDR3 is TGTGCCAGCAGTATCCAGGGGGCGGGAGGCTACACCTTC. Residues: CASSIQGAGGYTF.

This clone has just one count. V usage is TRBV29-1 and J usage is TRBJ1-1; 7 bases map to TRBD1. V was pared by 7 bases and J by 4 bases, with 6 bases of the junction left unmatched. The CDR3 runs to 12 residues. Germline values: CDR1 SQVTM, CDR2 ANQGSEA. CDR3 DNA: TGCAGCGCGATAGGGGGCGTCACTGAAGCTTTCTTT. Translation gives CSAIGGVTEAFF.

The chain is built from TRBV7-2 and TRBJ2-1; 10 nucleotides line up with TRBD1. This CDR3 is built from 15 residues. Germline CDR1 SGHTA, CDR2 FQGNSA. Germline trimming cut 5 bases from V and 7 bases from J; bases unmatched to any gene: 8. The CDR3 region is CASSQGQGDWNEQFF. The CDR3 DNA reads as TGTGCCAGCAGCCAAGGACAGGGGGATTGGAATGAGCAGTTCTTC.

This clone was detected only a few times. J is TRBJ2-7 and V is TRBV30; 7 nucleotides align to TRBD1. Germline V gives CDR1 GTSNPN, CDR2 SVGIG (reference sequence). The CDR3 runs to 13 residues. The ends lost 3 bases at V and 5 bases at J; junction bases unmatched: 7. The CDR3 DNA is TGTGCCTGGAGACCAGACAGGGTCGACGAGCAGTACTTC. Translation: CAWRPDRVDEQYF.

The genes are TRBV5-8 and TRBJ2-5, with a tentative D call TRBD1 (5 bases). Germline lookup yields CDR1 SGHTS and CDR2 YDEGEE. Trimming shortened V by 4 bases and J by 2 bases, and 6 bases separated the two germline ends. The CDR3 is made up of 12 amino acids. The CDR3 reads CASSRQQETQYF. DNA of the CDR3: TGTGCCAGCAGCCGACAGCAAGAGACCCAGTACTTC.

This clone was picked up one time. The chain is built from TRBV28 and TRBJ2-7; TRBD2 might be the D (6 bases). CDR3 length: 16 residues. The germline gives CDR1 MDHEN, CDR2 SYDVKM. Deletions cut 6 bases from V and 2 bases from J, with 20 bases between. The DNA of the CDR3 is TGTGCCAGCAGCTCTGAAGGTTTAGCGGCAACCTACGAGCAGTACTTC. It encodes CASSSEGLAATYEQYF.

The chain has TRBV7-2 and TRBJ1-5, with D perhaps TRBD1 (6 bases). Looked up from germline, CDR1 is SGHTA and CDR2 is FQGNSA. The CDR3 is made up of 15 amino acids. V was pared by 3 bases and J by 3 bases, with 12 bases between. CDR3 nucleotides: TGTGCCAGCAGCTTCCTGGCAGGGGTCAATCAGCCCCAGCATTTT. Encoded protein: CASSFLAGVNQPQHF.

This rearrangement joins TRBV30 to TRBJ1-1; maybe TRBD1 (6 bases). The CDR3 is made up of 13 amino acids. The V gene lost 5 bases and the J gene lost 1 base, with 11 bases spanning the gap. CDR1 GTSNPN and CDR2 SVGIG come from the germline V gene (reference sequence). The CDR3 bases are TGTGCCTGGGATCGGACAGAGAACACTGAAGCTTTCTTT. Its translation: CAWDRTENTEAFF.

The chain recombines TRBV7-2 with TRBJ1-2; 7 bases fit TRBD1. Per the germline V gene, CDR1 is SGHTA and CDR2 is FQGNSA. With V trimmed by 5 bases and J by 4 bases, 4 bases remained unmatched. The CDR3 has 13 residues. The CDR3: CASSETGTYGYTF. The DNA of the CDR3 is TGTGCCAGCAGCGAGACAGGGACCTATGGCTACACCTTC.

This clone was seen just once. The chain couples TRBV28 to TRBJ2-5; possible D gene TRBD2, 5 bases. V was shortened by 5 bases and J by 5 bases, with 12 bases between the two germline ends. There are 13 residues in the CDR3. CDR1 and CDR2 from the germline V gene are MDHEN and SYDVKM. The CDR3 nucleotides are TGTGCCAGCAGTCCCCATCCGGGGGAGACCCAGTACTTC. It specifies CASSPHPGETQYF.

The V call is TRBV5-1, the J call TRBJ2-1; 7 bases match TRBD2. CDR3 size: 15 residues. CDR1 is SGHRS and CDR2 is YFSETQ in the germline V gene. With V trimmed by 0 bases and J by 5 bases, 5 bases remained unmatched. The CDR3 DNA follows: TGCGCCAGCAGCTTGGGTCTAGCGGCCAACAATGAGCAGTTCTTC. Translation: CASSLGLAANNEQFF.

This rearrangement joins TRBV4-3 to TRBJ2-1, with D possibly being TRBD2 (6 bases). Germline CDR1 is LGHNA and CDR2 is YSLEER. The CDR3 length is 13 residues. With 5 bases removed from V and 8 bases from J, the gap between germline ends came to 13 bases. CDR3 coding DNA: TGCGCCAGCAGCGCCCGGGGGTCGTATGAGCAGTTCTTC. It encodes CASSARGSYEQFF.

The chain combines TRBV2 with TRBJ1-5; 8 bases fit TRBD1. The ends lost 6 bases at V and 4 bases at J; junction bases unmatched: 5. The germline gives CDR1 SNHLY, CDR2 FYNNEI. The CDR3 covers 14 residues. The CDR3 loop reads CASRERTGNQPQHF. The CDR3 region has the DNA TGTGCCAGCAGGGAAAGGACAGGGAATCAGCCCCAGCATTTT. The whole variable domain, filled in from reference TRBV2 and TRBJ1-5, reads EPEVTQTPSHQVTQMGQEVILRCVPISNHLYFYWYRQILGQKVEFLVSFYNNEISEKSEIFDDQFSVERPDGSNFTLKIRSTKLEDSAMYFCASRERTGNQPQHFGDGTRLSIL.

This chain connects TRBV27 to TRBJ2-7; tentatively, D is TRBD2 (6 bases). V lost 2 bases and J lost 1, with 12 bases in between. Germline CDR1 and CDR2: MNHEY and SMNVEV (reference sequence). The CDR3 loop spans 15 amino acids. The CDR3 region is CASSLRGTLSYEQYF. The DNA for the CDR3 is TGTGCCAGCAGTTTACGCGGGACTCTTTCCTACGAGCAGTACTTC.

The CDR3: CASSSRQGGGGELFF. The CDR3 coding sequence is TGCGCCAGCAGCTCCCGACAGGGAGGTGGCGGGGAGCTGTTTTTT. The V and J genes are TRBV5-1 and TRBJ2-2; D is perhaps TRBD1 (7 bases). Trimming shortened V by 3 bases and J by 7 bases, and 16 bases separated the two germline ends. The CDR3 has 15 amino acids. Germline V CDR1 and CDR2: SGHRS, YFSETQ.

The V and J genes are TRBV7-6 and TRBJ2-1; D is unresolved. This CDR3 is built from 13 residues. Per the germline V gene, CDR1 is SGHVS and CDR2 is FNYEAQ. V shed 5 bases and J shed 4 bases, with 9 bases lying between them. CDR3 DNA: TGTGCCAGCAGCCCCAGCGAGTACAATGAGCAGTTCTTC. The encoded protein is CASSPSEYNEQFF.

Only one count was recorded for this clone. V is TRBV7-2 and J is TRBJ2-5; D not resolved. CDR1 and CDR2 from the germline V gene are SGHTA and FQGNSA. The CDR3 sequence is 14 residues long. V shed 1 base and J shed 2 bases, with 8 bases lying between them. The CDR3 DNA reads TGTGCCAGCAGCTTAGTCCAGATACAAGAGACCCAGTACTTC. It codes for CASSLVQIQETQYF.

The chain is built from TRBV4-2 and TRBJ2-3, with 9 bases identical to TRBD1. Germline CDR1 reads LGHNA; CDR2 reads YNFKEQ. Losses at the gene ends were 6 bases for V and 3 bases for J; bases not matched to a gene: 4. CDR3 size: 14 residues. CDR3 DNA sequence: TGTGCCAGCAGACAGGGGGCGGGGACAGATACGCAGTATTTT. Encoded protein: CASRQGAGTDTQYF.